This is a list of T cell receptor beta chains from one sample in a study of response to subunit inactivated influenza vaccine. Each CDR3 protein gets one entry after TCRdb re-called the RT-PCR reads with MiXCR. The data hold about 520,000 distinct CDR3 sequences, with about 25% observed a single time. Sequencing used CD4+ T cells sorted from PBMCs, obtained more than 4 days after vaccination. These TCRs come from a man in his forties or fifties who received an inactivated influenza vaccine. Both conserved end residues are part of each CDR3. The order of the fields is J gene, V gene, D gene, clone size, CDR3 DNA, CDR3 protein. The D gene is left open where the match is weak. Size tells how often a clone was seen (once, few, many) or the class of an expanded clone, and some rows leave it out.

J: TRBJ2-7
V: TRBV24-1
D: -
size: many
DNA: TGTGCCACCAGTGATTTACCCAGGAGCAACGAGCAGTACTTC
CDR3: CATSDLPRSNEQYF

J: TRBJ2-7
V: TRBV27
D: -
size: -
DNA: TGTGCCAGCAGTTTTTCGCGGACCTCCTACGAGCAGTACTTC
CDR3: CASSFSRTSYEQYF

J: TRBJ2-3
V: TRBV6-1
D: -
size: few
DNA: TGTGCCAGCCGGTTAGGCTTGGATCACACAGATACGCAGTATTTT
CDR3: CASRLGLDHTDTQYF

J: TRBJ2-2
V: TRBV24-1
D: TRBD1
size: -
DNA: TGTGCCACCAGTGATTTACCCGCGTTGACAGGGGGCTTGAGCGGGGAGCTGTTTTTT
CDR3: CATSDLPALTGGLSGELFF

J: TRBJ2-7
V: TRBV12-3/TRBV12-4
D: TRBD2
size: -
DNA: TGTGCCAGCAGTTTAGTTATGCGGGGGTCGCCGTACTTC
CDR3: CASSLVMRGSPYF

J: TRBJ1-4
V: TRBV6-1
D: TRBD1
size: once
DNA: TGTGCCAGCATCAACCGACAGGGAGGGGAAAAACTGTTTTTT
CDR3: CASINRQGGEKLFF

J: TRBJ2-1
V: TRBV5-1
D: TRBD2
size: -
DNA: TGCGCCAGCATACAGGGGGAACCGGGACTAGCGGGAGGGAGTAATGAGCAGTTCTTC
CDR3: CASIQGEPGLAGGSNEQFF

J: TRBJ2-7
V: TRBV6-5
D: TRBD2
size: -
DNA: TGTGCCAGCAGTTTGACTAGCGGGAGAAATGTAGGGCCCTACGAGCAGTACTTC
CDR3: CASSLTSGRNVGPYEQYF

J: TRBJ1-6
V: TRBV6-1
D: TRBD1
size: few
DNA: TGTGCCAGCAGATCCCGGGACAGGGGGGTATCACCCCTCCACTTT
CDR3: CASRSRDRGVSPLHF

J: TRBJ2-3
V: TRBV20-1
D: TRBD2
size: few
DNA: TGCAGTGCTAGCTCGAGACTAGCGGATACAGATACGCAGTATTTT
CDR3: CSASSRLADTDTQYF

J: TRBJ2-1
V: TRBV20-1
D: TRBD1
size: -
DNA: TGCAGTGCACCCGACAGGGGCGGACTTGAGCAGTTCTTC
CDR3: CSAPDRGGLEQFF

J: TRBJ2-2
V: TRBV7-9
D: -
size: -
DNA: TGTGCCAGCAGCTTAATGGATACGAACACCGGGGAGCTGTTTTTT
CDR3: CASSLMDTNTGELFF

J: TRBJ1-3
V: TRBV4-3
D: -
size: -
DNA: TGCGCCAGCAGCCAAGAATACCAGGACAGATGGGAAAACACCATATATTTT
CDR3: CASSQEYQDRWENTIYF

J: TRBJ2-7
V: TRBV10-1
D: TRBD1
size: few
DNA: TGCGCCAGCTCCAGGACAGGGGGTCACGAGCAGTACTTC
CDR3: CASSRTGGHEQYF

J: TRBJ2-3
V: TRBV5-1
D: -
size: many
DNA: TGCGCCAGCAGCTTGGACGCAGATACGCAGTATTTT
CDR3: CASSLDADTQYF

J: TRBJ2-7
V: TRBV29-1
D: -
size: -
DNA: TGCAGCGTTGAAGTCCCTAGACGGGGCGAGCAGTACTTC
CDR3: CSVEVPRRGEQYF

J: TRBJ2-1
V: TRBV7-2
D: TRBD2
size: few
DNA: TGTGCCAGCAGCTTAAGGGCGGGGGGGGTTAAGTACAATGAGCAGTTCTTC
CDR3: CASSLRAGGVKYNEQFF

J: TRBJ2-4
V: TRBV28
D: TRBD1
size: few
DNA: TGTGCCATCGGGGACAGAGCCAAAAACATTCAGTACTTC
CDR3: CAIGDRAKNIQYF

J: TRBJ2-3
V: TRBV4-3
D: -
size: -
DNA: TGCGCCAGCAGCCGGGGCGAGGGACCAGATACGCAGTATTTT
CDR3: CASSRGEGPDTQYF

J: TRBJ2-5
V: TRBV20-1
D: -
size: -
DNA: TGCAGTGCTAGAGATCGGTCTAAAGAGACCCAGTACTTC
CDR3: CSARDRSKETQYF

J: TRBJ2-7
V: TRBV5-1
D: -
size: few
DNA: TGCGCCAGCAGCTTGGAAGCAGGTCACGGGGAGCAGTACTTC
CDR3: CASSLEAGHGEQYF